The clone carrying this T cell receptor (beta chain) occurred many times. TCRdb used MiXCR to reprocess the RT-PCR reads, holding one entry per CDR3 protein. In the table there are fewer than 800,000 distinct CDR3 sequences, 11% to 15% of which are singletons. Input material: memory CD4+ T cells from blood. The TCR comes from a female donor in good health, serving as a healthy control.

The CDR3 loop is CASSFLSVMNTEAFF. The DNA for the CDR3 is TGTGCCAGCAGCTTTCTTTCGGTCATGAACACTGAAGCTTTCTTT. The J gene is TRBJ1-1, the V gene TRBV7-9; D gene uncertain. This CDR3 contains 15 residues. V lost 3 bases and J 0 bases, leaving 11 bases between the germline ends. Looked up from germline, CDR1 is SEHNR and CDR2 is FQNEAQ (reference sequence). The full variable domain, with the rest looked up from reference TRBV7-9 and TRBJ1-1, is DTGVSQNPRHKITKRGQNVTFRCDPISEHNRLYWYRQTLGQGPEFLTYFQNEAQLEKSRLLSDRFSAERPKGSFSTLEIQRTEQGDSAMYLCASSFLSVMNTEAFFGQGTRLTVV.